This T cell receptor beta chain was observed in a study of HIV-infected patients and healthy controls. General study points: MAIT alpha-chain CDR3s were frequent in healthy controls, depleted in HIV+.

Alpha and beta constant-region primers primed reverse transcription of around 500 ng RNA. Alpha and beta chain libraries were made separately by chain-specific third strand synthesis with multiplexing indices. TCRdb re-called the 5' RACE reads with MiXCR, one entry per CDR3 protein. The sample consists of 8,000 to 11,000 distinct CDR3 sequences, roughly 8% of them appearing once. All unsorted peripheral T cells were captured because whole blood was used without fractionation. This clonotype ranks as medium-sized. Its target is unknown. The CDR3 loop spans 11 amino acids. CDR1 is SQVTM, CDR2 ANQGSEA, per germline. Trimming removed 3 bases from V and 7 bases from J, with 9 bases in between.

The sequenced sample was blood. The chain is built from TRBV29-1 and TRBJ1-1, with D unclear. This receptor was identified in an adult in good health. The CDR3 sequence: CSVDGTVEAFF. The CDR3 DNA is TGCAGCGTTGATGGAACAGTTGAAGCTTTCTTT.